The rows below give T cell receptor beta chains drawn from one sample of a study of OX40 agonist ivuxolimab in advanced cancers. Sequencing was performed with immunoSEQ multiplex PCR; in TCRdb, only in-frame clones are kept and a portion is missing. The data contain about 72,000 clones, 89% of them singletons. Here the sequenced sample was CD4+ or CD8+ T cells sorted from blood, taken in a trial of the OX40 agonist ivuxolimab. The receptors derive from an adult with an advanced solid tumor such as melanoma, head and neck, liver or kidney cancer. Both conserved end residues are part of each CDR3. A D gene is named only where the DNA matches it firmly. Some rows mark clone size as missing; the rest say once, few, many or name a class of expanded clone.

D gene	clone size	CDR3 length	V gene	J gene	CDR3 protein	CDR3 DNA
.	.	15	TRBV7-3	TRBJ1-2	CASSLEFGYLYGYTF	TGTGCCAGCAGCTTAGAATTCGGCTACCTCTATGGCTACACCTTC
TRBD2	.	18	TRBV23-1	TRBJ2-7	CASSHPKGGTSGSYEQYF	TGCGCCAGCAGTCATCCGAAGGGTGGGACTAGCGGGAGCTACGAGCAGTACTTC
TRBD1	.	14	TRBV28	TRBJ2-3	CASSPGQGSDTQYF	TGTGCCAGCAGCCCGGGACAGGGGTCAGATACGCAGTATTTT
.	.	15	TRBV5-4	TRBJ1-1	CASSQDVSVNTEAFF	TGTGCCAGCAGCCAAGATGTGAGTGTGAACACTGAAGCTTTCTTT
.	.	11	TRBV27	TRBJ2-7	CASRWGGEQYF	TGTGCCAGCCGTTGGGGAGGCGAGCAGTACTTC
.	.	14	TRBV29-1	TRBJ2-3	CSVSPTGSTDTQYF	TGCAGCGTTTCCCCCACAGGGAGCACAGATACGCAGTATTTT
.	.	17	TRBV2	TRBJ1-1	CASSERSGDGADTEAFF	TGTGCCAGCAGTGAGCGTAGCGGGGACGGGGCGGACACTGAAGCTTTCTTT
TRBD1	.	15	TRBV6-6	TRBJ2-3	CASSYLQGAGDTQYF	TGTGCCAGCAGTTATCTACAGGGGGCGGGAGATACGCAGTATTTT
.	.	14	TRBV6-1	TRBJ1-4	CASSEQPTNEKLFF	TGTGCCAGCAGCGAACAGCCAACTAATGAAAAACTGTTTTTT
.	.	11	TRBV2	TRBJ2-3	CATSPEDTQYF	TGCGCCACATCCCCCGAGGATACGCAGTATTTT
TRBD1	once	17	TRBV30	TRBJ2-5	CAWTTGTGGSGQETQYF	TGTGCCTGGACAACCGGGACAGGGGGCTCGGGGCAAGAGACCCAGTACTTC
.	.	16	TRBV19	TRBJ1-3	CASSMMGTLAGNTIYF	TGTGCCAGTAGTATGATGGGGACATTGGCTGGAAACACCATATATTTT
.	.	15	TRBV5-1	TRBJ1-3	CASSGTGTRGNTIYF	TGCGCCAGCAGCGGGACCGGGACAAGAGGAAACACCATATATTTT
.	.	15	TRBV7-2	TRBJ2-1	CASSFGLFSYNEQFF	TGTGCCAGCAGCTTCGGTCTCTTCTCCTACAATGAGCAGTTCTTC
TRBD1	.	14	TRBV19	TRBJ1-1	CASNDRGINTEAFF	TGTGCCAGTAACGACAGGGGGATCAACACTGAAGCTTTCTTT
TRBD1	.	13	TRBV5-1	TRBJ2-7	CASKQGANDEQYF	TGCGCCAGCAAACAGGGGGCAAATGACGAGCAGTACTTC
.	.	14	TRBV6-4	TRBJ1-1	CASSALAANTEAFF	TGTGCCAGCAGTGCTCTGGCGGCGAACACTGAAGCTTTCTTT
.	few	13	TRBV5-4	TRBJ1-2	CASSSDGTYGYTF	TGTGCCAGCAGCTCGGACGGGACCTATGGCTACACCTTC
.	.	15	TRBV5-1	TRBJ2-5	CASSLLGQGIETQYF	TGCGCCAGCAGCTTGTTGGGGCAGGGGATAGAGACCCAGTACTTC
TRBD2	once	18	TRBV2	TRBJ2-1	CASRGSGLAGGPWDEQFF	TGTGCCAGCAGAGGATCGGGACTAGCGGGAGGGCCATGGGATGAGCAGTTCTTC
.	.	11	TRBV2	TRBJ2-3	CASSEAGTQYF	TGTGCCAGCAGTGAAGCAGGGACGCAGTATTTT
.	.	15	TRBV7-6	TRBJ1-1	CASSLTGSLNTEAFF	TGTGCCAGCAGCTTAACAGGGTCCCTGAACACTGAAGCTTTCTTT
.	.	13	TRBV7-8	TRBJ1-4	CASSPSEQRKLFF	TGTGCCAGCAGCCCGAGCGAACAGAGGAAACTGTTTTTT